The 3 T cell receptor beta chains below all came from one sample that was sequenced in a study of blood T cell repertoires in COVID-19. The repertoire was sequenced with immunoSEQ multiplex PCR; TCRdb's copy has only in-frame clones and lacks some. The sample lists tens of thousands of clones, under 95% occurring once. Sequencing was carried out using peripheral blood. All receptors derive from a man aged 50-60 years with acute or convalescent COVID-19.

The chain has TRBV6-6 and TRBJ1-5, with D perhaps matching TRBD1 (6 bases). Germline CDR1 MNHNY, CDR2 SVGAGI (reference sequence). CDR3 length: 15 amino acids. Trimming cost V 6 bases and J 0 bases, with 12 bases left between them. CDR3 nucleotides: TGTGCCAGCAGCCAACAGGGATCTAGCAATCAGCCCCAGCATTTT. Residues: CASSQQGSSNQPQHF.

The genes are TRBV27 and TRBJ1-1, with D hard to call. Germline V gene sequence: CDR1 MNHEY, CDR2 SMNVEV (reference sequence). The V gene lost 5 bases and the J gene lost 1 base, with 11 bases spanning the gap. The CDR3 runs 14 residues. The CDR3 protein is CASSPKAGNTEAFF. The CDR3 DNA reads as TGTGCCAGCAGTCCGAAAGCAGGGAACACTGAAGCTTTCTTT.

This clone is a singleton in its sample. The V gene is TRBV2, the J gene TRBJ1-2; TRBD1 matches 8 bases. V gave up 10 bases and J gave up 7 bases; unmatched junction bases: 17. The CDR3 consists of 15 residues. Germline CDR1 is SNHLY and CDR2 is FYNNEI. The CDR3 nucleotides read TGTGCCACTCAGGGGGCTGGAGGATTATCGTTTGGCTACACCTTC. As protein: CATQGAGGLSFGYTF.